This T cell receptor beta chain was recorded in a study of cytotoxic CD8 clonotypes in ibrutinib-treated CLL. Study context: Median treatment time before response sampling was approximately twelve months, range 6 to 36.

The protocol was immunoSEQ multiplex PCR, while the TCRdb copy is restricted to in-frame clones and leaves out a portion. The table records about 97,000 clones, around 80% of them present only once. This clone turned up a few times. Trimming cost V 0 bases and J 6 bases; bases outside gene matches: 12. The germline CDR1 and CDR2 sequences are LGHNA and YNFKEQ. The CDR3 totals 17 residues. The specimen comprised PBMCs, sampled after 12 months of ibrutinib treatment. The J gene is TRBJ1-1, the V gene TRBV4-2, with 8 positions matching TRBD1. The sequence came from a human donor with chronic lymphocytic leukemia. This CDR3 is CASSQEMGDRGLSEAFF. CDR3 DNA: TGTGCCAGCAGCCAAGAAATGGGAGACAGGGGCTTATCTGAAGCTTTCTTT.